The 5 T cell receptor beta chains listed next were all sequenced from one sample in a study of beta chain features in type 1 diabetes (dated by TCRdb to the late 2010s). Library prep was done by the immunoSEQ multiplex PCR assay. The entire isolated RNA was reverse transcribed using the High Capacity cDNA Reverse Transcription Kit, and thus expressed TCRB transcripts were sequenced. Held by TCRdb, this immuneACCESS table contains in-frame sequences only and omits some clones. Under half of the omission traces to an unresolved V gene where checked; the cause of the rest is unknown. The sample profile shows about 370,000 clones; around 10% of them were found once. Approximately 0.6% of the sample is taken by the ten largest. Paper-wide results and their limitations: Type 1 diabetes patients showed a moderate but significant shortening of TCRB CDR3 length in all four CD4+ subsets.

The antigens these receptors bind are not known. The sample comprised central memory CD4+ T cells from blood. Source of these receptors: a man aged 25-45 years with type 1 diabetes.

This clone was found a few times. This chain uses TRBV30 with TRBJ2-1; a weak D match, TRBD1 (5 bases). From germline, CDR1 is GTSNPN and CDR2 SVGIG (reference sequence). The length of the CDR3 is 13 residues. Trimming removed 3 bases from V and 5 bases from J, with 11 bases in between. CDR3 DNA: TGTGCCTGGAGCTCCGCAGGGAACAATGAGCAGTTCTTC. Translated: CAWSSAGNNEQFF.

Written as DNA, the CDR3 is TGTGCCAGCAGCTTATATATCTCTGGGGCCAACGTCCTGACTTTC. Translating it yields CASSLYISGANVLTF. The V gene is TRBV5-8, the J gene TRBJ2-6; D gene unclear. The CDR3 has 15 residues. From germline, CDR1 is SGHTS and CDR2 YDEGEE. V lost 2 bases, J lost 0 bases, and 6 bases lay in between.

The chain joins TRBV5-1 to TRBJ1-2; no clear D. CDR1 and CDR2 (germline): SGHRS, YFSETQ. CDR3 length: 13 residues. V dropped 5 bases and J dropped 0 bases, with 8 bases sitting between them. CDR3 residues: CASRPTANYGYTF. The CDR3, as DNA: TGCGCCAGCAGACCAACAGCTAACTATGGCTACACCTTC.

This clone was counted only a few times. The junction does not match germline at one end; this may be a read error. The genes are TRBV6-1 and TRBJ2-1; a weak D match, TRBD1 (6 bases). The length of the CDR3 is 16 residues. Germline assignment: CDR1 MNHNS and CDR2 SASEGT. The CDR3: CAISEPQGSLSNEQFF. In DNA, the CDR3 is TGTGCCATCAGTGAACCCCAGGGGTCCCTATCCAATGAGCAGTTCTTC.

The chain recombines TRBV7-9 with TRBJ2-1; no clear D. Germline lookup yields CDR1 SEHNR and CDR2 FQNEAQ (reference sequence). The germline V and J ends were trimmed by 2 bases and 5 bases, with 7 bases remaining between them. The CDR3 has 13 amino acids. The CDR3 region is CASSLYRDNEQFF. The CDR3 DNA is TGTGCCAGCAGCTTATATCGGGACAATGAGCAGTTCTTC.